This T cell receptor beta chain is from a study of blood T cell repertoires in COVID-19 (dated by TCRdb to the early 2020s). Regarding the complete study: The collaborator samples originated in the United States, Italy and Spain and spanned the acute and convalescent phases of COVID-19. The prospective study material was composed of cDNA or gDNA derived from T cells, B-cell-depleted T cells, or PBMCs. Deeply sampled blood TCRbeta repertoires from subjects exposed to, actively infected with, or recovered from COVID-19 were included in the dataset. The repertoires were released in a freely available public database meant as a resource for research on the immune response to SARS-CoV-2. Samples came from the ongoing ImmuneRACE study (first 160 participants) plus 1,254 subjects from 6 global collaborators. A de-identified subject ID, COVID-19 status, age in years and sex were almost always included in the sample metadata. HLA class I and class II types, where available, came from metadata supplied by the sample provider rather than from assay-based typing.

Collaborating institutions collected whole blood in K2EDTA tubes following their own protocols. For TCRbeta analysis, collaborators shipped samples in one of three forms: frozen whole blood, isolated PBMCs, or DNA extracted from either of those sample types. Findings and caveats that apply to the study as a whole: How much clinical and demographic metadata was included differed by source and by participant, and the metadata was provided uncurated.

Details on this clone: This receptor's antigen is unknown. No base-level quality is on record; no much larger clone is a single base apart.

TCRbeta CDR3 regions were amplified from genomic DNA by means of the immunoSEQ Assay, a bias-controlled multiplex PCR. From the authors' description of their analysis: Within the assay, amplification of reference gene primers was used to estimate how many nucleated cells each sample contained. To quantify the absolute abundance of each unique TCRbeta CDR3 rearrangement, sequence reads were collapsed and filtered. For each sample, productive Simpson clonality was calculated by taking the square root of Simpson's diversity index across productive rearrangements. TCRdb's version of the immuneACCESS table is confined to in-frame rearrangements and falls short of the full clone set. An unresolved V gene accounts for under half of the shortfall where checked; the remainder is of unknown origin. For V, J and clone size, that table is used; D and trimming come from the DNA. The sample has about 100,000 clones on record, 92% of them singletons. The ten biggest clones cover around 5% of the sample.

CDR1 and CDR2, looked up from the germline V gene (reference sequence), are LNHDA and SQIVND. V is reduced by 4 bases and J by 2 bases, leaving a spacing of 14 bases between them. Taken from cysteine to phenylalanine, the CDR3 has 15 residues. Only the CDR3 region is kept as DNA, spanning 45 bases read in frame from base 1. The chain is assembled from TRBV19 and TRBJ2-5; the D region possibly corresponds to TRBD2 (6 bases align). Input material: peripheral blood. The clonotype was recovered from a man in his forties or fifties with active COVID-19. Here is the DNA: TGTGCCAGTAGTACTCTGGGGGGTTATCAAGAGACCCAGTACTTC. Its product reads: CASSTLGGYQETQYF. Extended through the reference TRBV19 and TRBJ2-5 proteins, this CDR3 yields the full variable domain: DGGITQSPKYLFRKEGQNVTLSCEQNLNHDAMYWYRQDPGQGLRLIYYSQIVNDFQKGDIAEGYSVSREKKESFPLTVTSAQKNPTAFYLCASSTLGGYQETQYFGPGTRLLVL.